One sample yielded the 15 T cell receptor beta chains listed below, sequenced in a study of blood T cell repertoires in COVID-19. Sequenced by immunoSEQ multiplex PCR; TCRdb stores in-frame clones only, minus some. There are approximately 170,000 clones in the sample; roughly nine tenths occur only once, and 9.5% to 12% lies in the top ten. The specimen sequenced was peripheral blood. The receptors come from a woman aged 60-70 years with COVID-19, enrolled during active disease.

V usage is TRBV5-4 and J usage is TRBJ1-5; 8 nucleotides align to TRBD1. The V gene end was trimmed by 4 bases and the J gene end by 0 bases; junction bases not matched to a gene: 3. The CDR3 is made up of 15 amino acids. The germline V gene has CDR1 SGHNT and CDR2 YYREEE (reference sequence). The CDR3 here is CASSPGQDSNQPQHF. The CDR3 bases are TGTGCCAGCAGCCCGGGACAGGATAGCAATCAGCCCCAGCATTTT.

The V and J genes are TRBV11-2 and TRBJ1-6; 9 nucleotides match TRBD1. The trim removed 2 bases at V and 8 bases at J, leaving 4 bases unmatched. CDR1 and CDR2 from the germline V gene are SGHAT and FQNNGV. This CDR3 contains 15 residues. In nucleotides, the CDR3 is TGTGCCAGCAGCTTATCCGGGACAGGGTATTCACCCCTCCACTTT. As protein: CASSLSGTGYSPLHF.

CDR3 DNA: TGTGCCACCAGCAGCAGGGGGCCGGGCAATCAGCCCCAGCATTTT. Amino acid sequence: CATSSRGPGNQPQHF. V gene TRBV15 combines with J gene TRBJ1-5; 8 bases fit TRBD1. Germline V gene lookup returns CDR1 LNHNV and CDR2 YYDKDF (reference sequence). Losses at the gene ends were 3 bases for V and 2 bases for J; bases not matched to a gene: 3. This CDR3 is built from 15 residues.

J is TRBJ2-1 and V is TRBV12-3 or TRBV12-4, with unresolved D. Trimming removed 5 bases at V and 8 bases at J, with 13 bases between. This CDR3 comprises 13 residues. The CDR3 loop reads CASSPFRVDEQFF. The DNA for the CDR3 is TGTGCCAGCAGTCCCTTTAGAGTCGATGAGCAGTTCTTC.

This clone was seen repeatedly, ten times or more. J is TRBJ2-1 and V is TRBV19, with TRBD2 matching 8 bases. The length of the CDR3 is 16 residues. Trimming removed 3 bases from V and 7 bases from J; junction bases left unmatched: 11. Looked up from germline, CDR1 is LNHDA and CDR2 is SQIVND (reference sequence). The DNA for the CDR3 is TGTGCCAGTAGTATTGGTTCGGGAGGGGGTCAAAATGAGCAGTTCTTC. Protein: CASSIGSGGGQNEQFF.

The rearrangement links TRBV3-1 (or the pseudogene TRBV3-2) to TRBJ2-7; TRBD1 matches 10 bases. With 1 base clipped from V and 6 bases from J, the junction kept 9 bases outside the gene matches. The CDR3 spans 16 residues. Germline CDR1 LGHDT, CDR2 YNNKEL (reference sequence). The CDR3 region has the DNA TGTGCCAGCAGCCAAGGTAGGGGGACAGGGGCCGCCGAGCAGTACTTC. Translation: CASSQGRGTGAAEQYF.

As DNA, the CDR3 is TGTGCCAGCAGCACAGGGGGCAATCAGCCCCAGCATTTT. Translation gives CASSTGGNQPQHF. The V and J genes are TRBV6-6 and TRBJ1-5; 7 nucleotides match TRBD1. The CDR3 extends over 13 amino acids. J lost 2 bases, V lost 6 bases, and 1 base had no gene match. CDR1 and CDR2 from the germline V gene are MNHNY and SVGAGI (reference sequence).

This clone is a singleton in its sample. This chain joins TRBV28 and TRBJ2-3; 9 nucleotides match TRBD2. CDR1 is MDHEN and CDR2 is SYDVKM in the germline V gene. The CDR3 totals 15 residues. The J segment lost 0 bases and the V segment lost 6 bases, leaving 4 bases of the junction unmatched. DNA for the CDR3: TGTGCCAGCAGCCTAGCGGGACTCAGCACAGATACGCAGTATTTT. Translating it yields CASSLAGLSTDTQYF.

The rearrangement joins TRBV6-6 to TRBJ1-6; no clear D gene. With 3 bases removed from V and 8 bases from J, the gap between germline ends came to 8 bases. CDR1 and CDR2 from the germline V gene are MNHNY and SVGAGI (reference sequence). The CDR3 is made up of 13 amino acids. CDR3 bases: TGTGCCAGCAGTTATGTGGGCGATTCACCCCTCCACTTT. Its translation is CASSYVGDSPLHF.

The rearrangement uses TRBV27 and TRBJ2-7; 14 bases line up with TRBD2. CDR1 is MNHEY, CDR2 SMNVEV, per germline (reference sequence). V was pared by 7 bases and J by 4 bases, with 3 bases of the junction left unmatched. The CDR3 sequence is 14 residues long. CDR3 residues: CASMGLAGVYEQYF. In DNA form, the CDR3 reads TGTGCCAGCATGGGACTAGCGGGGGTTTACGAGCAGTACTTC.

The J gene is TRBJ2-7, the V gene TRBV11-2; 7 nucleotides align to TRBD1. After removal of 7 bases from V and 2 bases from J, the junction contained 8 bases not matched to a gene. There are 14 residues in the CDR3. Germline CDR1 is SGHAT and CDR2 is FQNNGV. CDR3 sequence reads: CASTSLQGAYEQYF. CDR3 nucleotides: TGTGCCAGCACCTCTTTGCAGGGGGCCTACGAGCAGTACTTC.

The chain uses TRBV6-5 and TRBJ1-1; no firm D call. The CDR3 length is 15 residues. Germline loops: CDR1 MNHEY, CDR2 SVGAGI. V dropped 11 bases and J dropped 1 base, with 20 bases sitting between them. The CDR3 sequence is CACLKWVATNTEAFF. In DNA form, the CDR3 reads TGTGCCTGCCTTAAGTGGGTAGCGACGAACACTGAAGCTTTCTTT.

This rearrangement joins TRBV30 to TRBJ2-7, with 7 bases lining up with TRBD1. The CDR3 spans 13 residues. Germline lookup yields CDR1 GTSNPN and CDR2 SVGIG (reference sequence). The junction had 3 bases not matched to a gene; V was cut back by 1 base and J by 3 bases. The CDR3 here is CAWSAGQHYEQYF. The CDR3 DNA sequence: TGTGCCTGGAGTGCGGGACAGCACTACGAGCAGTACTTC.

This chain connects TRBV4-1 to TRBJ1-5; TRBD1 matches at 8 bases. J lost 6 bases, V lost 2 bases, and 3 bases had no gene match. Germline CDR1 and CDR2: MGHRA and YSYEKL. This CDR3 region has 14 residues. The CDR3 is CASSQRTGTQPQHF. Written as DNA, the CDR3 is TGCGCCAGCAGCCAAAGGACAGGGACTCAGCCCCAGCATTTT.

This chain joins TRBV13 and TRBJ2-1, with TRBD2 matching 9 bases. Losses at the gene ends were 3 bases for V and 2 bases for J; bases not matched to a gene: 2. The CDR3 is 15 amino acids. The germline gives CDR1 PRHDT, CDR2 FYEKMQ (reference sequence). The CDR3 here is CASSFLAGTYNEQFF. The CDR3 coding sequence is TGTGCCAGCAGCTTCCTAGCGGGAACCTACAATGAGCAGTTCTTC.